The clone carrying this T cell receptor (beta chain) was seen at least ten times. Antigen: not known. The DNA is left out, because the CDR3 cannot be placed on it with certainty; the CDR3 is given as TCRdb lists it. This sample's TCRbeta library carried unique molecular identifier barcodes. One entry per CDR3 protein results from TCRdb running MiXCR on the PCR reads. The table records 100,000 to 120,000 distinct CDR3 sequences, about 6% of them present only once. The data were taken from a study of T-cell reconstitution after alpha-beta-depleted transplantation in children. Regarding the study as a whole: The high TCRbeta diversity at day 60 in some patients came from surviving recipient T cells and thymic progenitors. Where alpha-beta T cells came from about two months after transplant was reportedly several hundred expanded graft clones.

This receptor was taken from a male patient between 2 and 15 years old who had a stem cell transplant for acute lymphoblastic leukemia, so the T cells may come from the graft donor. Specimen: PBMCs, mostly from graft donor cells, collected 360 days after TCRalphabeta/CD19-depleted stem cell transplant.

Here the CDR3 reads CASSPLQRYGYTF. The chain couples TRBV27 to TRBJ1-2. Germline lookup yields CDR1 MNHEY and CDR2 SMNVEV (reference sequence). The CDR3 spans 13 residues, counting both ends.